This T cell receptor beta chain was found in a study of shared clonotypes between healthy human individuals. Study results and caveats: Even with large depth, rarefaction showed that sorted-subset sequencing was incomplete.

About this clone itself: Its antigen is unknown.

This CDR3 comprises 14 residues. Trimming shortened V by 3 bases and J by 6 bases, and 9 bases separated the two germline ends. CDR1 and CDR2 (germline): MDHEN, SYDVKM. Repertoires were generated with immunoSEQ multiplex PCR, while TCRdb's copy carries only in-frame clones and drops some. Found here are roughly 2 million clones, more than 90% of them singletons; the top ten hold roughly 0.13%. The sequencing sample was made of naive CD4+ T cells sorted from blood. Subset noted: CD45RA+ positively selected. This sequence originates from a man younger than 35 in good health. This chain links TRBV28 with TRBJ1-6; D gene unclear. This chain's CDR3 is CASSLPGSNSPLHF. The CDR3 nucleotides are TGTGCCAGCAGTTTGCCGGGAAGTAATTCACCCCTCCACTTT.